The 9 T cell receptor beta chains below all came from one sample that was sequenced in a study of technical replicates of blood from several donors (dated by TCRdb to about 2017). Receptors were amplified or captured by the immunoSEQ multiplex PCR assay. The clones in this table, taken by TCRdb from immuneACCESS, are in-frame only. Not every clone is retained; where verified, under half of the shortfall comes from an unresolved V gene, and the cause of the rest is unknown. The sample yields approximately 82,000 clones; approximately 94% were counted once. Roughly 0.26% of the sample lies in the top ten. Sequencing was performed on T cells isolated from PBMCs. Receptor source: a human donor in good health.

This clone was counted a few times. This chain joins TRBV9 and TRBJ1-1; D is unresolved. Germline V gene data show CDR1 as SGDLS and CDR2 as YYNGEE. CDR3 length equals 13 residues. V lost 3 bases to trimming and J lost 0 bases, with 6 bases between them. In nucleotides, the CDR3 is TGTGCCAGCAGCGGCCAGATGAACACTGAAGCTTTCTTT. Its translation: CASSGQMNTEAFF.

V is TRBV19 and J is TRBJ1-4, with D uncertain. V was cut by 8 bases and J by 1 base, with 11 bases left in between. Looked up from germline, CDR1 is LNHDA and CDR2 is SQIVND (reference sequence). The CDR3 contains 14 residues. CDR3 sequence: CASSVPGTNEKLFF. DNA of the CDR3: TGTGCCAGTTCCGTCCCGGGAACTAATGAAAAACTGTTTTTT.

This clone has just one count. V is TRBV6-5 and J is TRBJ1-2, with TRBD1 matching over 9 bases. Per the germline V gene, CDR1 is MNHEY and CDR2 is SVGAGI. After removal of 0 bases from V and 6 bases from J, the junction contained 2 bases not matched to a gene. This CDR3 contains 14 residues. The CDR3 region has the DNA TGTGCCAGCAGTTACTCAACAGGGGGCCATGGCTACACCTTC. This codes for CASSYSTGGHGYTF.

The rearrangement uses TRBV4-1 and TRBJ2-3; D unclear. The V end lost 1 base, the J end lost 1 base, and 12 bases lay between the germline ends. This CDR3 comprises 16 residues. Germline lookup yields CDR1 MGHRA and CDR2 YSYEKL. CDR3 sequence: CASSQVTAIGTDTQYF. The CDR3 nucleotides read TGCGCCAGCAGCCAAGTAACAGCTATTGGCACAGATACGCAGTATTTT.

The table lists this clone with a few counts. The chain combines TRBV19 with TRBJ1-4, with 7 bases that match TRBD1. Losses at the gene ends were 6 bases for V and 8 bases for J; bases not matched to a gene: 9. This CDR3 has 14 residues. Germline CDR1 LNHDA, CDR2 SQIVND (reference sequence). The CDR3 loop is CASRPTGRGEKLFF. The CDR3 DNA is TGTGCCAGTAGACCGACAGGGCGGGGCGAAAAACTGTTTTTT. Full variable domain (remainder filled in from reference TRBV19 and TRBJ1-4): DGGITQSPKYLFRKEGQNVTLSCEQNLNHDAMYWYRQDPGQGLRLIYYSQIVNDFQKGDIAEGYSVSREKKESFPLTVTSAQKNPTAFYLCASRPTGRGEKLFFGSGTQLSVL.

The chain's CDR3 is CASSRGQNGNQPQHF. CDR3 sequence (DNA): TGTGCCAGCAGCCGGGGACAGAATGGGAATCAGCCCCAGCATTTT. The V and J genes are TRBV9 and TRBJ1-5; 7 bases fit TRBD1. CDR3 length: 15 amino acids. Germline values: CDR1 SGDLS, CDR2 YYNGEE. Unmatched junction bases numbered 8, after V lost 4 bases and J lost 4 bases.

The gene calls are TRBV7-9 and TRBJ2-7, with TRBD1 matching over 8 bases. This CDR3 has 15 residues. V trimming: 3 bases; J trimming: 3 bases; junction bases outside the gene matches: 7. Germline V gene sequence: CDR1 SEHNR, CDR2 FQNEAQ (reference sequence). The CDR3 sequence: CASSLEGTGHYEQYF. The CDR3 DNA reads TGTGCCAGCAGCTTGGAGGGGACAGGACACTACGAGCAGTACTTC.

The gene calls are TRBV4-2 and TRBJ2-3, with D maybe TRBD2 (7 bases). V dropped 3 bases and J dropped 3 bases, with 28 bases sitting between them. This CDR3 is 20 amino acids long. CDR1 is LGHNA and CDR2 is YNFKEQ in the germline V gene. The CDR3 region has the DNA TGTGCCAGCAGCCATCCGATGAAGGAGGGGGGGTCGGTGGGGACAGATACGCAGTATTTT. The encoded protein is CASSHPMKEGGSVGTDTQYF.

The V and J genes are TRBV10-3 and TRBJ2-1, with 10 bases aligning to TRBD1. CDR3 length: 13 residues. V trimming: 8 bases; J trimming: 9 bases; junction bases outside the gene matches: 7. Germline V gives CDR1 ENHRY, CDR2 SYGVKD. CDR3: CAIRQGASVEQFF. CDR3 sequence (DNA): TGTGCCATCCGACAGGGGGCTTCCGTTGAGCAGTTCTTC.